The source of this T cell receptor (beta chain) is a study of blood T cell repertoires in COVID-19. In the study overall: Specimens from acute and convalescent COVID-19 originated in the United States, Italy and Spain.

Trimming cost V 0 bases and J 1 base; bases outside gene matches: 5. The CDR3 spans 16 residues. Germline CDR1 reads LGHDT; CDR2 reads YNNKEL (reference sequence). Which cohort a participant joined came from the clinical history participants gave. The assay was immunoSEQ multiplex PCR, and TCRdb's table has in-frame clones only and misses some. The repertoire has roughly 240,000 clones, 85% of them found once; the top ten carry 9.1%. The rearrangement links TRBV3-1 (or the pseudogene TRBV3-2) to TRBJ2-7; 8 bases align to TRBD1. The specimen sequenced was PBMCs or T cells enriched from blood (not recorded which). The receptor's source is a woman aged 45-65 years with acute COVID-19. CDR3 nucleotides: TGTGCCAGCAGCCAAGATGGGGGACAGGCTTCCTACGAGCAGTACTTC. Residues: CASSQDGGQASYEQYF.